The rows below give T cell receptor beta chains drawn from one sample of a study of blood T cell repertoires in COVID-19. Generated by immunoSEQ multiplex PCR, the TCRdb table keeps only in-frame clones and is missing some. The top ten hold 9.5% to 15% of the sample, which has 250,000 to 300,000 clones, roughly nine tenths seen once. The sample consisted of peripheral blood. The receptors derive from a woman in her 30s with COVID-19, enrolled during active disease. The CDR3 runs from the conserved cysteine through the conserved F or W. D genes are given only for firm matches. Some rows have no size entry. The others give once, few or many, or a class for an expanded clone.

j_call: TRBJ2-7
v_call: TRBV28
clone_size: .
d_call: .
cdr3_nt: TGTGCCAGCAGTTTGTTGGCGGGTTCTTCCTACGAGCAGTACTTC
cdr3_aa: CASSLLAGSSYEQYF

j_call: TRBJ1-1
v_call: TRBV27
clone_size: .
d_call: .
cdr3_nt: TGTGCCAGCAGCTCTCGTTCTTGGGGGGACACTGAAGCTTTCTTT
cdr3_aa: CASSSRSWGDTEAFF

j_call: TRBJ2-3
v_call: TRBV11-3
clone_size: once
d_call: .
cdr3_nt: TGTGCCAGCAGCTTAGACCGTATCACACCGCGCACAGATACGCAGTATTTT
cdr3_aa: CASSLDRITPRTDTQYF

j_call: TRBJ2-7
v_call: TRBV11-3
clone_size: .
d_call: TRBD1
cdr3_nt: TGTGCCAGCAGCCCAGGGGGAACCTACGAGCAGTACTTC
cdr3_aa: CASSPGGTYEQYF

j_call: TRBJ1-2
v_call: TRBV19
clone_size: .
d_call: .
cdr3_nt: TGTGCCAGTAGGAGTAGTCCATATGGCTACACCTTC
cdr3_aa: CASRSSPYGYTF

j_call: TRBJ2-3
v_call: TRBV6-1
clone_size: .
d_call: TRBD2
cdr3_nt: TGTGCCAGCAGTGATCCGGCGGGGGGGCCCTCGGCAGATACGCAGTATTTT
cdr3_aa: CASSDPAGGPSADTQYF

j_call: TRBJ2-3
v_call: TRBV4-1
clone_size: once
d_call: .
cdr3_nt: TGCGCCAGCAGACCCCTAACAGGGTATGTTCCAGATACGCAGTATTTT
cdr3_aa: CASRPLTGYVPDTQYF

j_call: TRBJ1-6
v_call: TRBV6-2/TRBV6-3
clone_size: .
d_call: .
cdr3_nt: TGTGCCAGCAGTTACCGGGATAATTCACCCCTCCACTTT
cdr3_aa: CASSYRDNSPLHF

j_call: TRBJ2-3
v_call: TRBV4-2
clone_size: .
d_call: TRBD2
cdr3_nt: TGTGCCAGCAGCCAAGACTCAGCCTTCGGGGGGAGCACAGATACGCAGTATTTT
cdr3_aa: CASSQDSAFGGSTDTQYF

j_call: TRBJ2-2
v_call: TRBV6-5
clone_size: .
d_call: .
cdr3_nt: TGTGCCAGCAGTTTACAGGGCAACACCGGGGAGCTGTTTTTT
cdr3_aa: CASSLQGNTGELFF

j_call: TRBJ2-5
v_call: TRBV11-2
clone_size: .
d_call: .
cdr3_nt: TGTGCCAGCAGCTTAGGAGGGCCTATTTTGCAGACCCAGTACTTC
cdr3_aa: CASSLGGPILQTQYF

j_call: TRBJ1-5
v_call: TRBV27
clone_size: .
d_call: .
cdr3_nt: TGTGCCAGCAGTTTATCAGGGGCGTTTCAGCCCCAGCATTTT
cdr3_aa: CASSLSGAFQPQHF

j_call: TRBJ1-1
v_call: TRBV28
clone_size: .
d_call: .
cdr3_nt: TGTGCCAGCAGTTTCATTGGGGCGGAAGCTTTCTTT
cdr3_aa: CASSFIGAEAFF

j_call: TRBJ1-5
v_call: TRBV25-1
clone_size: .
d_call: TRBD1
cdr3_nt: TGTGCCAGCAGTGACCCCGGGACAGGGGATCAGCCCCAGCATTTT
cdr3_aa: CASSDPGTGDQPQHF

j_call: TRBJ2-3
v_call: TRBV5-1
clone_size: .
d_call: TRBD2
cdr3_nt: TGCGCCAGCGGGGAGACTAGCGGGGGACGGATTAGCACAGATACGCAGTATTTT
cdr3_aa: CASGETSGGRISTDTQYF

j_call: TRBJ2-7
v_call: TRBV5-1
clone_size: .
d_call: .
cdr3_nt: TGCGCCAGCAGCTTAAACGCGGCACTAGTCTACGAGCAGTACTTC
cdr3_aa: CASSLNAALVYEQYF

j_call: TRBJ2-5
v_call: TRBV28
clone_size: .
d_call: .
cdr3_nt: TGTGCCAGCAGTTTAGAGGTCTCCCGGAAGGAGGTAGAGACCCAGTACTTC
cdr3_aa: CASSLEVSRKEVETQYF

j_call: TRBJ2-7
v_call: TRBV24-1
clone_size: .
d_call: TRBD1
cdr3_nt: TGTGCCACCAGTGACAACAGGGGTTCCACCTACGAGCAGTACTTC
cdr3_aa: CATSDNRGSTYEQYF

j_call: TRBJ1-2
v_call: TRBV6-5
clone_size: .
d_call: .
cdr3_nt: TGTGCCAGCACCATAATCCCCCAGGGTGGCTACACCTTC
cdr3_aa: CASTIIPQGGYTF

j_call: TRBJ1-5
v_call: TRBV6-1
clone_size: few
d_call: .
cdr3_nt: TGTGCCAGCACGACAGGAAACATCAATCAGCCCCAGCATTTT
cdr3_aa: CASTTGNINQPQHF

j_call: TRBJ1-2
v_call: TRBV18
clone_size: .
d_call: TRBD1
cdr3_nt: TGTGCCAGCTCACCACTATTCGACGGACAGGGAAGATCTAACTATGGCTACACCTTC
cdr3_aa: CASSPLFDGQGRSNYGYTF

j_call: TRBJ1-4
v_call: TRBV7-9
clone_size: .
d_call: .
cdr3_nt: TGTGCCAGCAGCTCCTCTTATGCGGTGGGAACTAATGAAAAACTGTTTTTT
cdr3_aa: CASSSSYAVGTNEKLFF